A single sample gave rise to the 28 T cell receptor beta chains below, sequenced in a study of CD8+ T cells in alopecia areata. After isolation, RNA underwent reverse transcription to generate cDNA as the sequencing template. Here immunoSEQ multiplex PCR was the method, and the copy in TCRdb shows in-frame clones only, minus some. The table records 150,000 or so clones, around 50% of them present only once. Sequencing was performed on CD4+ T cells sorted from blood. The receptors were sampled from a human donor with alopecia areata.

The chain has TRBV20-1 and TRBJ2-1; possibly TRBD2 for D (6 bases). The CDR3 extends over 11 amino acids. CDR1 and CDR2 (germline): DFQATT, SNEGSKA (reference sequence). The V end was cut by 3 bases, the J end by 7 bases, with 7 bases between. This CDR3 is CSARAGNEQFF. In DNA form, the CDR3 reads TGCAGTGCTAGGGCGGGGAATGAGCAGTTCTTC.

J is TRBJ2-7 and V is TRBV11-2; 7 bases line up with TRBD2. The CDR3 covers 14 residues. CDR1 is SGHAT, CDR2 FQNNGV, per germline. Germline trimming cut 8 bases from V and 2 bases from J; bases unmatched to any gene: 9. CDR3 in amino acids: CASSPASGAYEQYF. CDR3 coding DNA: TGTGCCAGCTCGCCGGCTAGCGGAGCCTACGAGCAGTACTTC.

The chain employs TRBV27 and TRBJ2-3, with D maybe TRBD2 (6 bases). The CDR3 is 15 residues long. Germline CDR1 reads MNHEY; CDR2 reads SMNVEV (reference sequence). With 8 bases removed from V and 1 base from J, the gap between germline ends came to 16 bases. CDR3 nucleotide sequence: TGTGCCAGCGACGCCCGACGGAGGGGCACAGATACGCAGTATTTT. As protein: CASDARRRGTDTQYF.

CDR3 residues: CASSGVESWGYEQYF. The CDR3 coding sequence is TGTGCCAGCAGTGGGGTGGAGAGTTGGGGCTACGAGCAGTACTTC. This sequence joins TRBV2 and TRBJ2-7; D remains ambiguous. The germline V gene encodes CDR1 SNHLY and CDR2 FYNNEI. Trimming pared 4 bases from V and 3 bases from J, leaving 16 bases between. The CDR3 totals 15 residues.

This clone has just a few counts. The chain recombines TRBV30 with TRBJ1-2; D remains ambiguous. The CDR3 sequence is 13 residues long. Germline V CDR1 and CDR2: GTSNPN, SVGIG (reference sequence). Deletions cut 2 bases from V and 2 bases from J, with 9 bases between. CDR3 coding DNA: TGTGCCTGGAGTCAAGGATCCAACTATGGCTACACCTTC. The encoded protein is CAWSQGSNYGYTF.

This clone occurred a few times. V gene TRBV5-1 combines with J gene TRBJ2-3; D not certain. The CDR3 runs 14 residues. The germline V gene encodes CDR1 SGHRS and CDR2 YFSETQ. Trimming stripped 8 bases from V and 5 bases from J, with 18 bases between. The CDR3 coding sequence is TGCGCCAGTGGAATGGGCGTCGAAGGAGATACGCAGTATTTT. Its translation: CASGMGVEGDTQYF.

This chain joins TRBV11-1 and TRBJ2-7; D possibly matches TRBD1 or TRBD2 (5 bases each). The CDR3 is made up of 15 amino acids. V lost 2 bases to trimming and J lost 0 bases, with 11 bases between them. Germline CDR1 is SGHAT and CDR2 is FQDESV (reference sequence). CDR3 sequence: CASSLSRGLSYEQYF. For the CDR3, the DNA is TGTGCCAGCAGCTTAAGCCGGGGCCTCTCCTACGAGCAGTACTTC.

The chain combines TRBV6-5 with TRBJ1-1, with D possibly TRBD1 on 6 matching bases. CDR1 and CDR2 (germline): MNHEY, SVGAGI. The CDR3 has 12 residues. Trimming shortened V by 8 bases and J by 1 base, and 8 bases separated the two germline ends. The CDR3 here is CASGTSNTEAFF. CDR3 coding DNA: TGTGCCAGCGGGACATCGAACACTGAAGCTTTCTTT.

The chain recombines TRBV11-2 with TRBJ2-4, with D possibly being TRBD2 (5 bases). The CDR3 runs to 15 residues. Germline values: CDR1 SGHAT, CDR2 FQNNGV. V was cut by 4 bases and J by 6 bases, with 16 bases left in between. CDR3 loop: CASSYVRDRRNIQYF. CDR3 coding DNA: TGTGCCAGCAGCTATGTGAGGGATCGGCGAAACATTCAGTACTTC.

The V gene is TRBV5-4, the J gene TRBJ2-4; 8 bases line up with TRBD2. The CDR3 runs 14 residues. From germline, CDR1 is SGHNT and CDR2 YYREEE (reference sequence). J was trimmed by 8 bases and V by 5 bases; bases with no gene match: 9. The CDR3 DNA follows: TGTGCCAGCAGTTTAAGGACTAGCCCGGACATTCAGTACTTC. This encodes CASSLRTSPDIQYF.

The chain joins TRBV29-1 to TRBJ2-1, with unresolved D. The germline V and J ends were trimmed by 5 bases and 0 bases, with 11 bases remaining between them. The germline CDR1 and CDR2 sequences are SQVTM and ANQGSEA. The CDR3 contains 14 residues. DNA for the CDR3: TGCAGCGTTAAGGGCAGGAGCTCCTACAATGAGCAGTTCTTC. Its protein product is CSVKGRSSYNEQFF.

The sample holds a few counts of this clone. The chain carries TRBV10-3 and TRBJ1-5, with no clear D. V lost 2 bases and J 4 bases, leaving 3 bases between the germline ends. Per germline, CDR1 ENHRY and CDR2 SYGVKD. The CDR3 is 12 amino acids. CDR3 in amino acids: CAISESNQPQHF. In DNA form, the CDR3 reads TGTGCCATCAGTGAGAGTAATCAGCCCCAGCATTTT.

This clone showed up just a few times. This rearrangement joins TRBV7-2 to TRBJ2-1; 7 nucleotides align to TRBD2. Germline V gives CDR1 SGHTA, CDR2 FQGNSA. The V and J ends lost 5 bases and 5 bases, in that order; junction bases with no gene match: 6. The CDR3 loop spans 14 amino acids. The CDR3: CASSRGVGDNEQFF. The CDR3 DNA sequence: TGTGCCAGCAGCCGGGGGGTTGGTGACAATGAGCAGTTCTTC.

The CDR3 nucleotides are TGTGCCATCAAGGGAGGGGGCTCCTACAATGAGCAGTTCTTC. This encodes CAIKGGGSYNEQFF. This chain connects TRBV6-5 to TRBJ2-1; D might be TRBD2 (7 bases). The CDR3 runs to 14 residues. CDR1 and CDR2 (germline): MNHEY, SVGAGI. Trimming took off 10 bases at V and 0 bases at J, with 13 bases between the two ends.

The V gene is TRBV27, the J gene TRBJ1-4; the D gene is possibly TRBD1 (5 bases). V gave up 4 bases and J gave up 4 bases, with 13 bases separating them. Per germline, CDR1 MNHEY and CDR2 SMNVEV (reference sequence). The CDR3 length is 15 residues. The DNA of the CDR3 is TGTGCCAGCAGTTCGATGGGGGTCCATAATGAAAAACTGTTTTTT. This gives the protein CASSSMGVHNEKLFF.

This clone occurred a few times. This chain joins TRBV28 and TRBJ2-1, with TRBD1 identical over 9 bases. CDR3 length: 18 residues. Germline lookup yields CDR1 MDHEN and CDR2 SYDVKM. Losses at the gene ends were 3 bases for V and 5 bases for J; bases not matched to a gene: 14. The CDR3 here is CASSFRDLRDRAHNEQFF. CDR3 DNA sequence: TGTGCCAGCAGTTTCCGTGACTTACGGGACAGGGCCCACAATGAGCAGTTCTTC.

The chain links TRBV6-5 to TRBJ2-7; 10 bases are shared with TRBD2. After removal of 0 bases from V and 5 bases from J, the junction contained 4 bases not matched to a gene. The CDR3 spans 15 residues. Germline V gene sequence: CDR1 MNHEY, CDR2 SVGAGI. Here the CDR3 DNA reads TGTGCCAGCAGTTACTCGCTAGCGGGAGCGGACGAGCAGTACTTC. It is translated as CASSYSLAGADEQYF.

This clone was recorded a few times. The sample has other DNA sequences that encode this CDR3 too. The rearrangement joins TRBV28 to TRBJ1-1, with D perhaps TRBD1 (6 bases). This CDR3 region has 14 residues. Between the trimmed V and J ends, which lost 6 bases and 0 bases, there was a span of 11 bases. The V gene's germline CDR1 is MDHEN and CDR2 SYDVKM. CDR3 region: CASSPGGLNTEAFF. CDR3 nucleotide sequence: TGTGCCAGCAGCCCGGGGGGCCTGAACACTGAAGCTTTCTTT.

There are a few counts of this clone. V is TRBV7-3 and J is TRBJ2-7; TRBD2 matches at 12 bases. After removal of 3 bases from V and 0 bases from J, the junction contained 0 bases not matched to a gene. CDR3 length: 15 residues. In germline, CDR1 is SGHTA, CDR2 FQGTGA. The DNA for the CDR3 is TGTGCCAGCAGCTTGGGACTAGCGGGCTCCTACGAGCAGTACTTC. Its translation is CASSLGLAGSYEQYF.

The chain employs TRBV29-1 and TRBJ1-1; D not certain. The CDR3 covers 13 residues. CDR1 is SQVTM, CDR2 ANQGSEA, per germline. V was pared by 5 bases and J by 1 base, with 11 bases between. This CDR3 is CSVSLARNTEAFF. The CDR3 region has the DNA TGCAGCGTTTCCTTGGCAAGGAACACTGAAGCTTTCTTT. The complete variable domain, with remaining parts taken from reference TRBV29-1 and TRBJ1-1, reads SAVISQKPSRDICQRGTSLTIQCQVDSQVTMMFWYRQQPGQSLTLIATANQGSEATYESGFVIDKFPISRPNLTFSTLTVSNMSPEDSSIYLCSVSLARNTEAFFGQGTRLTVV.

This clone was recorded a few times. The V call is TRBV29-1, the J call TRBJ2-5; D not resolved. The CDR3 totals 14 residues. The V gene lost 3 bases and the J gene lost 2 bases, with 13 bases spanning the gap. CDR1 and CDR2 (germline): SQVTM, ANQGSEA. CDR3 DNA: TGCAGCGTTGATCCCTTGGCGGCACAAGAGACCCAGTACTTC. This sequence encodes CSVDPLAAQETQYF.

The CDR3 nucleotides are TGTGCCAGCAGCCCGGGTCCCAGCACAGATACGCAGTATTTT. It encodes CASSPGPSTDTQYF. The J gene is TRBJ2-3, the V gene TRBV5-6; D ambiguous. The CDR3 spans 14 residues. Germline CDR1 SGHDT, CDR2 YYEEEE. The V end lost 4 bases, the J end lost 0 bases, and 9 bases lay between the germline ends.

The chain employs TRBV5-1 and TRBJ2-7; 9 bases are shared with TRBD1. CDR1 and CDR2 (germline): SGHRS, YFSETQ. This CDR3 spans 15 amino acids. Trimming at V came to 1 base and at J to 2 bases, leaving 4 bases not matched to a gene. CDR3: CASSLTGTGTYEQYF. CDR3 nucleotides: TGCGCCAGCAGCTTGACCGGGACAGGGACCTACGAGCAGTACTTC.

The chain is built from TRBV2 and TRBJ2-1, with a possible D match to TRBD2 (6 bases). V was shortened by 6 bases and J by 4 bases, with 13 bases between the two germline ends. The germline gives CDR1 SNHLY, CDR2 FYNNEI. This CDR3 is built from 14 residues. Here the CDR3 reads CASRGIGGYNEQFF. CDR3 DNA: TGTGCCAGCAGGGGAATTGGGGGGTACAATGAGCAGTTCTTC. The whole variable domain, remainder taken from reference TRBV2 and TRBJ2-1, is EPEVTQTPSHQVTQMGQEVILRCVPISNHLYFYWYRQILGQKVEFLVSFYNNEISEKSEIFDDQFSVERPDGSNFTLKIRSTKLEDSAMYFCASRGIGGYNEQFFGPGTRLTVL.

The chain has TRBV6-5 and TRBJ2-5, with no clear D. Deletions cut 3 bases from V and 2 bases from J, with 13 bases between. From germline, CDR1 is MNHEY and CDR2 SVGAGI. CDR3 length: 15 residues. The CDR3 is CASSYATETQETQYF. The CDR3 nucleotides read TGTGCCAGCAGTTATGCGACGGAGACTCAAGAGACCCAGTACTTC.

The chain couples TRBV28 to TRBJ2-7; D is unclear. Deletions cut 6 bases from V and 3 bases from J, with 6 bases between. Germline assignment: CDR1 MDHEN and CDR2 SYDVKM. This CDR3 is 11 amino acids long. CDR3 DNA sequence: TGTGCCAGCAGCCCCAACTACGAGCAGTACTTC. Amino acids: CASSPNYEQYF.

In its sample, this clone was seen a few times. V is TRBV7-9 and J is TRBJ2-1; D perhaps matches TRBD1 (6 bases). CDR3 length: 15 amino acids. The germline CDR1 and CDR2 sequences are SEHNR and FQNEAQ (reference sequence). V was clipped by 5 bases and J by 5 bases, with 16 bases between them. In DNA, the CDR3 is TGTGCCAGCAGCACGGACAGCCATTGGCACAATGAGCAGTTCTTC. Its translation: CASSTDSHWHNEQFF. Full variable domain (outside the CDR3, taken from reference TRBV7-9 and TRBJ2-1): DTGVSQNPRHKITKRGQNVTFRCDPISEHNRLYWYRQTLGQGPEFLTYFQNEAQLEKSRLLSDRFSAERPKGSFSTLEIQRTEQGDSAMYLCASSTDSHWHNEQFFGPGTRLTVL.

This chain links TRBV27 with TRBJ2-7; 8 bases are a match to TRBD2. Germline V gene sequence: CDR1 MNHEY, CDR2 SMNVEV (reference sequence). V gave up 6 bases and J gave up 3 bases; unmatched junction bases: 13. CDR3 size: 16 residues. CDR3 sequence: CASSRTRSLAGYEQYF. CDR3 DNA sequence: TGTGCCAGCAGCAGAACGCGCTCCCTAGCGGGCTACGAGCAGTACTTC.